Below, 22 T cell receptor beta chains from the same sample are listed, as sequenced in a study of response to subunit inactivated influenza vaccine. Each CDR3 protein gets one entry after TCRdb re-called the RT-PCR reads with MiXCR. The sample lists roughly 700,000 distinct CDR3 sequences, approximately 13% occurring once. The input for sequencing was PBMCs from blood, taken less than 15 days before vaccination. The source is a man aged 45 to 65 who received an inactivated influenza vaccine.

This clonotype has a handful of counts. The CDR3 region has the DNA TGTGCCAGCAGTCGGGGCCTAGCGGAGTACGAGCAGTACTTC. Translation: CASSRGLAEYEQYF. This sequence joins TRBV28 and TRBJ2-7; TRBD2 matches at 7 bases. Germline V lookup: CDR1 MDHEN, CDR2 SYDVKM. CDR3 length: 14 residues. V shed 5 bases, J shed 4 bases, and the junction held 8 bases outside the gene matches.

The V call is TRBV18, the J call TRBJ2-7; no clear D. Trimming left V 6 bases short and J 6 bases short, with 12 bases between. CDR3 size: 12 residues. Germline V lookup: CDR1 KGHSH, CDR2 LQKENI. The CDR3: CASSASGPEQYF. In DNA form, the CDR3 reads TGTGCCAGCTCTGCGTCAGGTCCCGAGCAGTACTTC.

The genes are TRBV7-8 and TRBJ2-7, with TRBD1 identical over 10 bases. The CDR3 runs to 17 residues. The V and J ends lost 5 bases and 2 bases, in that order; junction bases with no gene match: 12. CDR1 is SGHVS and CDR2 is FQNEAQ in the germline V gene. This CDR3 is CASSLRRTGTGAYEQYF. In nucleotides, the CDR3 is TGTGCCAGCAGCCTCCGCCGAACCGGGACAGGGGCCTACGAGCAGTACTTC.

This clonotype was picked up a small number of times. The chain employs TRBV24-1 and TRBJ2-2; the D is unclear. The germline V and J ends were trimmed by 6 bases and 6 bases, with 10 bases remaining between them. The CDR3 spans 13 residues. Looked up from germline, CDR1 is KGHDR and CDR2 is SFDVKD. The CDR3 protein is CATSMSSAGELFF. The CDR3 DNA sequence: TGTGCCACCAGTATGAGCTCCGCCGGGGAGCTGTTTTTT.

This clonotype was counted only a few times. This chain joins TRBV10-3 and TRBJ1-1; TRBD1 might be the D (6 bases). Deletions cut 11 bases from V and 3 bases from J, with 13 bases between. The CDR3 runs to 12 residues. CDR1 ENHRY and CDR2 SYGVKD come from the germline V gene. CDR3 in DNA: TGTGCCGGGCGGGGGCAAGACACTGAAGCTTTCTTT. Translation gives CAGRGQDTEAFF.

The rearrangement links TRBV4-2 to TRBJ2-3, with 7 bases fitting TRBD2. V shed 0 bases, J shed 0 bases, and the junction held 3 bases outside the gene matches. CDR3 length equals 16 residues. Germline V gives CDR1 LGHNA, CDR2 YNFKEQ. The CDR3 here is CASSQDGGTSTDTQYF. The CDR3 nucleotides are TGTGCCAGCAGCCAAGACGGGGGGACTAGCACAGATACGCAGTATTTT.

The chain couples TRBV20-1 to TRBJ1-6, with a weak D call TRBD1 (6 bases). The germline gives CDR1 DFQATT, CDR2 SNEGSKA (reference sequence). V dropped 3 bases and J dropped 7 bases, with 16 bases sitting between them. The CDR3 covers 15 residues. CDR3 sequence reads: CSASPPRGRNSPLHF. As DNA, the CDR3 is TGCAGTGCTAGCCCACCAAGGGGGAGGAATTCACCCCTCCACTTT.

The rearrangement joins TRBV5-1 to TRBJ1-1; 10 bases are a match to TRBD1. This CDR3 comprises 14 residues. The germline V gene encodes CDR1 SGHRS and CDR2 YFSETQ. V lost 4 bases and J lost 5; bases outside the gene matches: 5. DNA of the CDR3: TGCGCCAGCAGCCCGTGGGGACAGGGGACTGAAGCTTTCTTT. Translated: CASSPWGQGTEAFF. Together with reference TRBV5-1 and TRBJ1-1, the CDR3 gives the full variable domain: KAGVTQTPRYLIKTRGQQVTLSCSPISGHRSVSWYQQTPGQGLQFLFEYFSETQRNKGNFPGRFSGRQFSNSRSEMNVSTLELGDSALYLCASSPWGQGTEAFFGQGTRLTVV.

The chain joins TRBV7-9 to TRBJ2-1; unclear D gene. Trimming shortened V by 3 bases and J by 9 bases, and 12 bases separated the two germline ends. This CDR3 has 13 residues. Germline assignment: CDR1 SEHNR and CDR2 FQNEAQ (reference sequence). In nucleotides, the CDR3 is TGTGCCAGCAGCTTTGATCAAGCGAGTGAGCAGTTCTTC. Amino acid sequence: CASSFDQASEQFF.

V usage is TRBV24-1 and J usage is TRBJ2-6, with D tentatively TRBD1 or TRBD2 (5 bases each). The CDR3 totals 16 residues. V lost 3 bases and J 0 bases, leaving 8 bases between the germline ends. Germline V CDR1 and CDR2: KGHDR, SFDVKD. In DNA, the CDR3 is TGTGCCACCAGTGATGATGGGGGCTCTGGGGCCAACGTCCTGACTTTC. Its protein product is CATSDDGGSGANVLTF.

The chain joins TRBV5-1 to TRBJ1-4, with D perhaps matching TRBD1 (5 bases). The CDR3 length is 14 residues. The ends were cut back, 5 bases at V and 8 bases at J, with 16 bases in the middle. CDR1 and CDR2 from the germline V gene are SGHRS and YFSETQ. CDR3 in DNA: TGCGCCAGCAGGTCGGGACTCAGGACGGAAAAACTGTTTTTT. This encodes CASRSGLRTEKLFF.

In DNA form, the CDR3 reads TGCGCCAGCAGCTCTCCGGGACTAGGGCGGGAGACCCAGTACTTC. The encoded protein is CASSSPGLGRETQYF. The rearrangement links TRBV5-1 to TRBJ2-5; 8 nucleotides agree with TRBD2. The CDR3 totals 15 residues. V shed 3 bases and J 5 bases; nucleotides not matched to a gene: 9. CDR1 and CDR2 from the germline V gene are SGHRS and YFSETQ.

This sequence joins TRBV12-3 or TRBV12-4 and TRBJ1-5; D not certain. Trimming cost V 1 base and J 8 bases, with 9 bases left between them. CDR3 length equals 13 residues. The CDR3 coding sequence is TGTGCCAGCAGTTTAGGGGCGGTGGAGCCCCAGCATTTT. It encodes CASSLGAVEPQHF.

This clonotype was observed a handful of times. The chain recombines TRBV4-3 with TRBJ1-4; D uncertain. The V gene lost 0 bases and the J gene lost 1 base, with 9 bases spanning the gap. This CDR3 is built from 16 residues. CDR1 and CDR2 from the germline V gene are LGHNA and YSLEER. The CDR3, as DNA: TGCGCCAGCAGCCAAGAATTAACTAGAACTAATGAAAAACTGTTTTTT. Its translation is CASSQELTRTNEKLFF.

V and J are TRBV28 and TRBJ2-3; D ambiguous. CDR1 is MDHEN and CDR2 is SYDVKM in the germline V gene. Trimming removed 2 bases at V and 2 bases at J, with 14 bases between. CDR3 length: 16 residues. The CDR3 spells CASSLGVTFNTDTQYF. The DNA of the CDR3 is TGTGCCAGCAGTTTAGGCGTGACCTTCAACACAGATACGCAGTATTTT.

The CDR3 bases are TGTGCCAGCAGCCCGCAGACGGGAGGGGTCGGGGAGCTGTTTTTT. It yields the protein CASSPQTGGVGELFF. The rearrangement links TRBV7-3 to TRBJ2-2; 8 bases align to TRBD2. The J segment lost 7 bases and the V segment lost 5 bases, leaving 9 bases of the junction unmatched. CDR1 and CDR2 from the germline V gene are SGHTA and FQGTGA. This CDR3 contains 15 residues.

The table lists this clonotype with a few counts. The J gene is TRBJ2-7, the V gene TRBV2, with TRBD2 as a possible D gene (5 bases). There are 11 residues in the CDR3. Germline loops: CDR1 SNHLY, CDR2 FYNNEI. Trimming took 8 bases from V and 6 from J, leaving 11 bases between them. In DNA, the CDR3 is TGTGCCAGCCGGGGAGTGGCCGAGCAGTACTTC. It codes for CASRGVAEQYF.

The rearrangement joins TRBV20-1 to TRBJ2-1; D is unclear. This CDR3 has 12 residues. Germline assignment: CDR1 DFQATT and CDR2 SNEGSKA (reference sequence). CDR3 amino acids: CSSLAAYNEQFF. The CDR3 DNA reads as TGCAGCTCTCTTGCGGCCTACAATGAGCAGTTCTTC.

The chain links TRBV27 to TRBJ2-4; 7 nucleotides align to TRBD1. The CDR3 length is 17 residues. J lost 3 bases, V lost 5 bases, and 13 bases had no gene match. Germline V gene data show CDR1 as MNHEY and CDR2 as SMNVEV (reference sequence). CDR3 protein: CASSTRVWGQLKNIQYF. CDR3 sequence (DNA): TGTGCCAGCAGTACCCGAGTATGGGGACAGCTCAAAAACATTCAGTACTTC.

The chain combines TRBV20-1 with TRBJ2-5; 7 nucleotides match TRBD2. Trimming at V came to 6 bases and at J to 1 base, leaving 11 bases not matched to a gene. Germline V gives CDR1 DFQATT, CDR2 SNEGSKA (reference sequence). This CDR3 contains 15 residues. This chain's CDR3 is CSAGQYGTIQETQYF. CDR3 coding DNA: TGCAGTGCGGGGCAGTACGGGACTATCCAAGAGACCCAGTACTTC.

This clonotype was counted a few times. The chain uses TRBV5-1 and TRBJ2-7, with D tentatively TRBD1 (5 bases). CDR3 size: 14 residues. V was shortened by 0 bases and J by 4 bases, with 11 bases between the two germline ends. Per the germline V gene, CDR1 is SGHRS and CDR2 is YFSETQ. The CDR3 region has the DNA TGCGCCAGCAGCTTGGCAGGGATCTTTTACGAGCAGTACTTC. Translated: CASSLAGIFYEQYF.

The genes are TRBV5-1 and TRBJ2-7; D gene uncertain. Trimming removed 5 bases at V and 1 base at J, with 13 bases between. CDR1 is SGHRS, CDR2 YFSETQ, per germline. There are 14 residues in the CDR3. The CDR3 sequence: CASSRSSTSYEQYF. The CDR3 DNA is TGCGCCAGCAGTCGCTCTTCCACTTCCTACGAGCAGTACTTC.